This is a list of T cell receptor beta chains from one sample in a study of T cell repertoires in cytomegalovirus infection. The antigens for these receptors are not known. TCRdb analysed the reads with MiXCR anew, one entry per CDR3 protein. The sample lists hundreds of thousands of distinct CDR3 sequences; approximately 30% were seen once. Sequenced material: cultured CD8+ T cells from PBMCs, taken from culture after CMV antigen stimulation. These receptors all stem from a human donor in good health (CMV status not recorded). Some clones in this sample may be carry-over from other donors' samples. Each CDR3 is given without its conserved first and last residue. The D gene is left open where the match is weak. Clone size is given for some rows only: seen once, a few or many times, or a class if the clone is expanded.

CDR3 protein: ASRGTANTGELF; J gene: TRBJ2-2; V gene: TRBV6-6; clone size: few; D gene: TRBD1
CDR3 protein: ASSYGTIMGEKLF; J gene: TRBJ1-4; V gene: TRBV27; clone size: few; D gene: .
CDR3 protein: ASSSDPGGIVYGYT; J gene: TRBJ1-2; V gene: TRBV27; clone size: .; D gene: TRBD1
CDR3 protein: ATWGGAIGPY; J gene: TRBJ2-4; V gene: TRBV5-4; clone size: few; D gene: .
CDR3 protein: ASSLVGLAPEAF; J gene: TRBJ1-1; V gene: TRBV7-6; clone size: .; D gene: .
CDR3 protein: ASSNPSGIDTDTQY; J gene: TRBJ2-3; V gene: TRBV7-4; clone size: .; D gene: TRBD2
CDR3 protein: ASSITGTDSPLH; J gene: TRBJ1-6; V gene: TRBV28; clone size: few; D gene: .
CDR3 protein: ASSLAPIRQESTDTQY; J gene: TRBJ2-3; V gene: TRBV5-5; clone size: few; D gene: .
CDR3 protein: ASSLGGTNSPLH; J gene: TRBJ1-6; V gene: TRBV7-2; clone size: many; D gene: .
CDR3 protein: ASRSGQGLETQY; J gene: TRBJ2-5; V gene: TRBV7-9; clone size: .; D gene: TRBD1
CDR3 protein: ASSSPLSGGSYNEQF; J gene: TRBJ2-1; V gene: TRBV7-9; clone size: .; D gene: TRBD2
CDR3 protein: ASSREQTYNEQF; J gene: TRBJ2-1; V gene: TRBV7-9; clone size: .; D gene: .
CDR3 protein: ASSLGKGFQGNDQPQH; J gene: TRBJ1-5; V gene: TRBV7-9; clone size: few; D gene: .
CDR3 protein: ATSRDILGVDGYT; J gene: TRBJ1-2; V gene: TRBV15; clone size: .; D gene: .
CDR3 protein: ASRRSMEETQY; J gene: TRBJ2-5; V gene: TRBV19; clone size: few; D gene: .
CDR3 protein: ASSSSILIEAF; J gene: TRBJ1-1; V gene: TRBV6-2/TRBV6-3; clone size: .; D gene: .
CDR3 protein: ASSLDGGNYGYT; J gene: TRBJ1-2; V gene: TRBV7-8; clone size: many; D gene: .
CDR3 protein: ASSFRTAGLQETQY; J gene: TRBJ2-5; V gene: TRBV7-6; clone size: many; D gene: .
CDR3 protein: ASSPGTLWDEKLF; J gene: TRBJ1-4; V gene: TRBV6-2/TRBV6-3; clone size: few; D gene: .
CDR3 protein: ASSHGTGQESQY; J gene: TRBJ2-5; V gene: TRBV7-6; clone size: .; D gene: TRBD1
CDR3 protein: SARDSTPLAGGRYNEQF; J gene: TRBJ2-1; V gene: TRBV20-1; clone size: few; D gene: TRBD2
CDR3 protein: ASSYGAGWANEQF; J gene: TRBJ2-1; V gene: TRBV6-5; clone size: .; D gene: .
CDR3 protein: ASSLAKAGRNTEAF; J gene: TRBJ1-1; V gene: TRBV5-1; clone size: .; D gene: .
CDR3 protein: ASSPAGGSGANVLT; J gene: TRBJ2-6; V gene: TRBV28; clone size: few; D gene: TRBD2